This entry lists 27 T cell receptor beta chains sequenced from one sample in a study of cytomegalovirus exposure and HLA in healthy donors. It was with 60 Vbeta and 13 Jbeta primers that the PCR ran. TCRdb keeps only in-frame clones here, not all; method: immunoSEQ multiplex PCR. The sample consists of under 150,000 clones, 60% to 80% of them appearing once. The sample consisted of PBMCs. The receptor source for this set is a woman between 55 and 75 years old in good health and CMV-seropositive.

V gene TRBV6-1 combines with J gene TRBJ2-1; no firm D call. V lost 2 bases to trimming and J lost 3 bases, with 8 bases between them. Germline V gene data show CDR1 as MNHNS and CDR2 as SASEGT. This CDR3 has 14 amino acids. DNA for the CDR3: TGTGCCAGCAGTGAATGGTCAGACTACAATGAGCAGTTCTTC. Its translation: CASSEWSDYNEQFF.

The chain joins TRBV5-1 to TRBJ2-5; the match to TRBD2 covers 8 bases. The trim removed 1 base at V and 7 bases at J, leaving 15 bases unmatched. Germline V gene lookup returns CDR1 SGHRS and CDR2 YFSETQ. The CDR3 runs 17 residues. This CDR3 reads CASSLRAGVILEATQYF. CDR3 in DNA: TGCGCCAGCAGCTTGAGAGCGGGGGTAATCCTCGAAGCGACCCAGTACTTC.

This clone was observed a single time. The DNA of the CDR3 is TGCGCCAGCAGCGCGGAACCACAGGGGATTAATTCACCCCTCCACTTT. This codes for CASSAEPQGINSPLHF. The rearrangement links TRBV5-1 to TRBJ1-6; TRBD1 matches 7 bases. CDR1 and CDR2 from the germline V gene are SGHRS and YFSETQ. The V gene end was trimmed by 4 bases and the J gene end by 6 bases; junction bases not matched to a gene: 10. There are 16 residues in the CDR3.

The rearrangement joins TRBV27 to TRBJ2-1, with 7 nucleotides matching TRBD1. Trimming took 6 bases from V and 8 from J; bases not matched to a gene: 7. In germline, CDR1 is MNHEY, CDR2 SMNVEV (reference sequence). This CDR3 has 13 residues. CDR3 residues: CASRLTTGDEQFF. The CDR3 DNA sequence: TGTGCCAGCAGACTTACAACAGGGGATGAGCAGTTCTTC.

Note on this clone: This sample also contains other DNA sequences that code for the same CDR3. This sequence joins TRBV6-5 and TRBJ1-1; D is possibly TRBD1 (5 bases). The germline CDR1 and CDR2 sequences are MNHEY and SVGAGI. The CDR3 length is 12 residues. With 5 bases removed from V and 5 bases from J, the gap between germline ends came to 9 bases. The CDR3 DNA follows: TGTGCCAGCAGTCCCGGACATACTGAAGCTTTCTTT. Protein: CASSPGHTEAFF.

This clone was observed a few times. V gene TRBV5-6 combines with J gene TRBJ2-5; the match to TRBD1 covers 7 bases. There are 17 residues in the CDR3. The J segment lost 3 bases and the V segment lost 4 bases, leaving 15 bases of the junction unmatched. Germline V gene data show CDR1 as SGHDT and CDR2 as YYEEEE. The CDR3 DNA reads as TGTGCCAGCAGCCTGCGAGCAGGCAGGGGGTGGGAAGAGACCCAGTACTTC. Amino acid sequence: CASSLRAGRGWEETQYF.

This clone turned up a few times. The V call is TRBV13, the J call TRBJ1-2; D not resolved. This CDR3 region has 18 residues. Germline assignment: CDR1 PRHDT and CDR2 FYEKMQ (reference sequence). V lost 5 bases and J lost 3, with 25 bases in between. The CDR3 loop reads CASSPSGVGSGVYYGYTF. In DNA form, the CDR3 reads TGTGCCAGCAGCCCGAGTGGTGTCGGATCGGGAGTATACTATGGCTACACCTTC.

The chain employs TRBV5-1 and TRBJ2-7; the D gene is possibly TRBD2 (6 bases). Germline V gene lookup returns CDR1 SGHRS and CDR2 YFSETQ. Trimming cost V 3 bases and J 1 base, with 11 bases left between them. This CDR3 is 14 amino acids long. The DNA for the CDR3 is TGCGCCAGCAGCTGGGACGGGGGTTCCTACGAGCAGTACTTC. Encoded protein: CASSWDGGSYEQYF.

CDR3 residues: CASNTGFSSYNEQFF. The CDR3 coding sequence is TGTGCCAGCAACACAGGTTTTAGCTCCTACAATGAGCAGTTCTTC. The chain carries TRBV6-5 and TRBJ2-1; weak D call: TRBD1 (5 bases). Germline lookup yields CDR1 MNHEY and CDR2 SVGAGI. The V and J ends lost 7 bases and 0 bases respectively, with 13 bases between them. CDR3 size: 15 residues.

CDR3 protein: CASSPGTPYGYTF. Written as DNA, the CDR3 is TGTGCCAGCAGCCCGGGGACACCCTATGGCTACACCTTC. The rearrangement joins TRBV7-3 to TRBJ1-2; D is perhaps TRBD1 (6 bases). The CDR3 has 13 residues. Germline lookup yields CDR1 SGHTA and CDR2 FQGTGA. The V end was cut by 5 bases, the J end by 4 bases, with 11 bases between.

This clone has more than one count but fewer than ten. This rearrangement joins TRBV4-1 to TRBJ1-5, with D uncertain. This CDR3 has 15 amino acids. V was shortened by 0 bases and J by 1 base, with 7 bases between the two germline ends. Germline V gene lookup returns CDR1 MGHRA and CDR2 YSYEKL. The CDR3 DNA sequence: TGCGCCAGCAGCCAAGAGAACCGGAGCAATCAGCCCCAGCATTTT. Its protein is CASSQENRSNQPQHF.

This clone came up once. This chain links TRBV2 with TRBJ1-2; D is unresolved. Trimming cost V 6 bases and J 2 bases, with 16 bases left between them. CDR1 and CDR2 from the germline V gene are SNHLY and FYNNEI. There are 15 residues in the CDR3. The CDR3 DNA reads as TGTGCCAGCAGGGGTTCCGGGAGCAGAAACTATGGCTACACCTTC. Translated, it gives CASRGSGSRNYGYTF. The entire variable domain, with the rest obtained from reference TRBV2 and TRBJ1-2, is as follows: EPEVTQTPSHQVTQMGQEVILRCVPISNHLYFYWYRQILGQKVEFLVSFYNNEISEKSEIFDDQFSVERPDGSNFTLKIRSTKLEDSAMYFCASRGSGSRNYGYTFGSGTRLTVV.

The V gene is TRBV5-1, the J gene TRBJ2-3, with 8 bases matching TRBD1. Unmatched junction bases numbered 10, after V lost 4 bases and J lost 3 bases. The germline V gene encodes CDR1 SGHRS and CDR2 YFSETQ. The CDR3 spans 16 residues. Here the CDR3 DNA reads TGCGCCAGCAGCCTCGGACAGGGAACAATGACAGATACGCAGTATTTT. This codes for CASSLGQGTMTDTQYF.

J is TRBJ2-5 and V is TRBV5-1; 9 bases are shared with TRBD1. The CDR3 length is 14 residues. The junction had 5 bases not matched to a gene; V was cut back by 4 bases and J by 4 bases. From germline, CDR1 is SGHRS and CDR2 YFSETQ. The CDR3 DNA sequence: TGCGCCAGCAGCCAGGGACAGGGAGGAGAGACCCAGTACTTC. It codes for CASSQGQGGETQYF.

The chain joins TRBV7-9 to TRBJ2-7; 9 nucleotides align to TRBD1. This CDR3 contains 15 residues. Trimming removed 6 bases from V and 2 bases from J; junction bases left unmatched: 8. The germline V gene has CDR1 SEHNR and CDR2 FQNEAQ (reference sequence). The CDR3 region has the DNA TGTGCCAGCAGGATAGGGACAGGGCCACCCTACGAGCAGTACTTC. This translates into CASRIGTGPPYEQYF. Full variable domain (remainder filled in from reference TRBV7-9 and TRBJ2-7): DTGVSQNPRHKITKRGQNVTFRCDPISEHNRLYWYRQTLGQGPEFLTYFQNEAQLEKSRLLSDRFSAERPKGSFSTLEIQRTEQGDSAMYLCASRIGTGPPYEQYFGPGTRLTVT.

The J gene is TRBJ1-2, the V gene TRBV6-5; D is undetermined. This CDR3 comprises 15 residues. Germline V CDR1 and CDR2: MNHEY, SVGAGI. The ends were cut back, 5 bases at V and 4 bases at J, with 17 bases in the middle. The CDR3, as DNA: TGTGCCAGCAGTGTATTTCCCGGGAGCCTCTATGGCTACACCTTC. Translating it yields CASSVFPGSLYGYTF.

In its sample, this clone was seen a few times. The J gene is TRBJ2-6, the V gene TRBV5-1, with D perhaps matching TRBD2 (6 bases). The CDR3 loop spans 17 amino acids. Germline V gives CDR1 SGHRS, CDR2 YFSETQ. Deletions cut 4 bases from V and 0 bases from J, with 14 bases between. The CDR3 here is CASSIRDSHSGANVLTF. CDR3 bases: TGCGCCAGCAGCATACGGGACTCCCACTCTGGGGCCAACGTCCTGACTTTC.

The chain employs TRBV19 and TRBJ1-5, with 8 bases matching TRBD1. Germline V gene sequence: CDR1 LNHDA, CDR2 SQIVND (reference sequence). The V and J ends lost 9 bases and 1 base, in that order; junction bases with no gene match: 2. This CDR3 comprises 13 residues. CDR3 in amino acids: CASRGQSNQPQHF. The CDR3 DNA is TGTGCCAGCAGGGGGCAGAGCAATCAGCCCCAGCATTTT.

This clone was found a few times. This chain uses TRBV5-4 with TRBJ1-2, with D uncertain. Trimming removed 4 bases from V and 2 bases from J, with 15 bases in between. This CDR3 contains 15 residues. The germline CDR1 and CDR2 sequences are SGHNT and YYREEE (reference sequence). DNA of the CDR3: TGTGCCAGCAGCCCCTCCCCGGGTCTCAACTATGGCTACACCTTC. This codes for CASSPSPGLNYGYTF. The complete variable domain, with remaining parts taken from reference TRBV5-4 and TRBJ1-2, reads ETGVTQSPTHLIKTRGQQVTLRCSSQSGHNTVSWYQQALGQGPQFIFQYYREEENGRGNFPPRFSGLQFPNYSSELNVNALELDDSALYLCASSPSPGLNYGYTFGSGTRLTVV.

The chain joins TRBV5-1 to TRBJ2-7; a possible D gene is TRBD2 (6 bases). CDR1 SGHRS and CDR2 YFSETQ come from the germline V gene. Trimming left V 3 bases short and J 4 bases short, with 14 bases between. The CDR3 consists of 14 residues. The DNA for the CDR3 is TGCGCCAGCAGCTGGGGGGATCATCAGTACGAGCAGTACTTC. Protein: CASSWGDHQYEQYF. Full variable domain (remainder filled in from reference TRBV5-1 and TRBJ2-7): KAGVTQTPRYLIKTRGQQVTLSCSPISGHRSVSWYQQTPGQGLQFLFEYFSETQRNKGNFPGRFSGRQFSNSRSEMNVSTLELGDSALYLCASSWGDHQYEQYFGPGTRLTVT.

This chain links TRBV27 with TRBJ1-1; tentative D call: TRBD1 (5 bases). This CDR3 is 13 amino acids long. CDR1 is MNHEY, CDR2 SMNVEV, per germline (reference sequence). Trimming stripped 3 bases from V and 8 bases from J, with 13 bases between. Here the CDR3 reads CASSLREGTEAFF. The CDR3 DNA reads as TGTGCCAGCAGTTTGAGGGAGGGGACCGAAGCTTTCTTT.

The chain carries TRBV2 and TRBJ1-1, with 9 bases identical to TRBD1. This CDR3 spans 14 amino acids. Germline V gene sequence: CDR1 SNHLY, CDR2 FYNNEI. V was pared by 7 bases and J by 3 bases, with 6 bases of the junction left unmatched. In nucleotides, the CDR3 is TGTGCCAGCACTAAGACAGGGGGGTACACTGAAGCTTTCTTT. Protein product: CASTKTGGYTEAFF.

The genes are TRBV6-5 and TRBJ2-3; TRBD1 matches at 9 bases. Germline values: CDR1 MNHEY, CDR2 SVGAGI. V shed 7 bases, J shed 4 bases, and the junction held 9 bases outside the gene matches. The CDR3 is 15 residues long. CDR3 bases: TGTGCCAGCATCCCTGGGACAGGGAAATCAGATACGCAGTATTTT. This sequence encodes CASIPGTGKSDTQYF.

V gene TRBV5-1 combines with J gene TRBJ1-1; no clear D gene. The CDR3 consists of 14 residues. The V end lost 4 bases, the J end lost 1 base, and 11 bases lay between the germline ends. CDR1 is SGHRS and CDR2 is YFSETQ in the germline V gene. CDR3 nucleotides: TGCGCCAGCAGCCCTTCGAGGCAGAACACTGAAGCTTTCTTT. It codes for CASSPSRQNTEAFF.

The chain combines TRBV20-1 with TRBJ2-5; D call uncertain. The CDR3 loop spans 11 amino acids. Germline-derived CDR1 and CDR2 are DFQATT and SNEGSKA (reference sequence). V was shortened by 0 bases and J by 4 bases, with 3 bases between the two germline ends. Here the CDR3 reads CSARDRETQYF. The CDR3 coding sequence is TGCAGTGCTAGAGATCGAGAGACCCAGTACTTC.

The rearrangement links TRBV13 to TRBJ1-1; 11 bases match TRBD1. J was trimmed by 4 bases and V by 0 bases; bases with no gene match: 7. Germline values: CDR1 PRHDT, CDR2 FYEKMQ (reference sequence). The CDR3 has 17 residues. In DNA, the CDR3 is TGTGCCAGCAGCTTAGGACCCCCCGGGACAGGGGGCACTGAAGCTTTCTTT. Translation: CASSLGPPGTGGTEAFF.

This chain connects TRBV19 to TRBJ1-2; the D gene is possibly TRBD1 (5 bases). Germline CDR1 is LNHDA and CDR2 is SQIVND (reference sequence). Trimming pared 5 bases from V and 4 bases from J, leaving 8 bases between. CDR3 length: 12 residues. This CDR3 reads CASSQDTYGYTF. The CDR3 bases are TGTGCCAGTAGTCAGGACACCTATGGCTACACCTTC. The variable domain in full, with the rest retrieved from reference TRBV19 and TRBJ1-2, is DGGITQSPKYLFRKEGQNVTLSCEQNLNHDAMYWYRQDPGQGLRLIYYSQIVNDFQKGDIAEGYSVSREKKESFPLTVTSAQKNPTAFYLCASSQDTYGYTFGSGTRLTVV.